This is a list of T cell receptor beta chains from one sample in a study of T cell responses to AZD1222 COVID-19 vaccine. Profiled with immunoSEQ multiplex PCR; TCRdb holds only in-frame clones, not every one. The sample lists around 100,000 clones, roughly 84% occurring once. The source material was peripheral blood, sampled on day 0 of AZD1222 vaccination. The receptor set was obtained from an adult in good health. Each CDR3 is given with its conserved first and last residue. The D gene is left open where the match is weak. A clone size is listed for some rows: how often the clone was seen (once, few, many), or a class if it is expanded.

length	V	J	D	size	DNA	CDR3
14	TRBV11-2	TRBJ2-2	NA	NA	TGTGCCAGCAGCTTCGGGGTTTACACCGGGGAGCTGTTTTTT	CASSFGVYTGELFF
19	TRBV3-1/TRBV3-2	TRBJ1-2	NA	NA	TGTGCCAGCAGCCAAGCTCGGCCGGACCGGGACACAGCTAACTATGGCTACACCTTC	CASSQARPDRDTANYGYTF
17	TRBV18	TRBJ2-5	TRBD2	NA	TGTGCCAGCTCACCACCGGAGGGGAGCGGGGGGATGAAGACCCAGTACTTC	CASSPPEGSGGMKTQYF
13	TRBV5-6	TRBJ2-7	TRBD1	NA	TGTGCCAGCAGTCCGACAGGGGCCTACGAGCAGTACTTC	CASSPTGAYEQYF
14	TRBV7-9	TRBJ1-6	NA	NA	TGTGCCAGCAGCCCCTACCGACAGGATGCACCCCTCCACTTT	CASSPYRQDAPLHF
14	TRBV7-2	TRBJ2-5	NA	NA	TGTGCCAGCAGCTTAAACGGGCATCAAGAGACCCAGTACTTC	CASSLNGHQETQYF
15	TRBV6-2/TRBV6-3	TRBJ1-5	TRBD1	NA	TGTGCCAGCAGTTACGGGGACAGGTACAATCAGCCCCAGCATTTT	CASSYGDRYNQPQHF
16	TRBV9	TRBJ2-5	TRBD1	once	TGTGCCAGCAGCGTAGCGGGACAGCTAGGCCAAGAGACCCAGTACTTC	CASSVAGQLGQETQYF
13	TRBV11-2	TRBJ2-1	NA	NA	TGTGCCAGCAGCTCTCTTAGTAACAATGAGCAGTTCTTC	CASSSLSNNEQFF
16	TRBV18	TRBJ1-1	TRBD1	NA	TGTGCCAGCTCACCCTCGGGACAGGGGGGGAACACTGAAGCTTTCTTT	CASSPSGQGGNTEAFF
14	TRBV7-9	TRBJ2-2	NA	NA	TGTGCCAGCAGCCTGGACAGTTCCACCGGGGAGCTGTTTTTT	CASSLDSSTGELFF
15	TRBV11-1	TRBJ2-3	TRBD2	NA	TGTGCCAGCAGCCGTAGCGGGCCCAGCACAGATACGCAGTATTTT	CASSRSGPSTDTQYF
15	TRBV28	TRBJ2-7	TRBD1	few	TGTGCCAGCAGTAGTTGGGACAGGGGAGTGTTGGGGCAGTACTTC	CASSSWDRGVLGQYF
14	TRBV19	TRBJ2-2	NA	NA	TGTGCCAGTACCTACTTCCAACTGGGAGGGGAGCTGTTTTTT	CASTYFQLGGELFF
16	TRBV3-1/TRBV3-2	TRBJ1-6	NA	NA	TGTGCCAGCAGCCCAGGCGGGGGCTCCTATAATTCACCCCTCCACTTT	CASSPGGGSYNSPLHF
14	TRBV19	TRBJ2-7	NA	NA	TGTGCCAGTAGTATTGGTTGGAGGGGCTACGAGCAGTACTTC	CASSIGWRGYEQYF
16	TRBV5-4	TRBJ2-1	TRBD2	NA	TGTGCCAGCAGCGGGGGGGGACTAGCGGCGGCCAATGAGCAGTTCTTC	CASSGGGLAAANEQFF
16	TRBV28	TRBJ1-3	NA	NA	TGTGCCAGCAGTTCCTCGGAAGGGCTCTCTGGAAACACCATATATTTT	CASSSSEGLSGNTIYF
17	TRBV19	TRBJ2-1	TRBD2	NA	TGTGCCAGTAGTCCCCGGGGTAGCGGGACTAGGGGAAATGAGCAGTTCTTC	CASSPRGSGTRGNEQFF
16	TRBV11-2	TRBJ2-1	NA	NA	TGTGCCAGCAGCTCCCTGAGAAGTCGGGGGTACAATGAGCAGTTCTTC	CASSSLRSRGYNEQFF
17	TRBV3-1/TRBV3-2	TRBJ1-1	NA	few	TGTGCCAGCAGCCAAGAGGGGTCCGGGCCCAGGGGCACTGAAGCTTTCTTT	CASSQEGSGPRGTEAFF
15	TRBV2	TRBJ2-5	NA	once	TGTGCCAGCAGTCCCTCGGCGGTCTGGCGGGGGACCCAGTACTTC	CASSPSAVWRGTQYF
14	TRBV18	TRBJ1-2	NA	NA	TGTGCCAGCTCACCAAACAGCCCTAACTATGGCTACACCTTC	CASSPNSPNYGYTF
15	TRBV7-2	TRBJ2-7	TRBD1	NA	TGTGCCAGCAGCTTCAACAGGGGCAGCTCCTACGAGCAGTACTTC	CASSFNRGSSYEQYF
14	TRBV18	TRBJ1-2	NA	NA	TGTGCCAGCTCACCCCCAGACAGGACTATTGGCTACACCTTC	CASSPPDRTIGYTF
15	TRBV5-1	TRBJ2-7	NA	NA	TGCGCCAGCAGCACTGGGGACACCTTCTACTACGAGCAGTACTTC	CASSTGDTFYYEQYF
17	TRBV7-9	TRBJ2-3	TRBD2	NA	TGTGCCAGCAGCCCCGATCCAGCGGGAACGAGCACAGATACGCAGTATTTT	CASSPDPAGTSTDTQYF